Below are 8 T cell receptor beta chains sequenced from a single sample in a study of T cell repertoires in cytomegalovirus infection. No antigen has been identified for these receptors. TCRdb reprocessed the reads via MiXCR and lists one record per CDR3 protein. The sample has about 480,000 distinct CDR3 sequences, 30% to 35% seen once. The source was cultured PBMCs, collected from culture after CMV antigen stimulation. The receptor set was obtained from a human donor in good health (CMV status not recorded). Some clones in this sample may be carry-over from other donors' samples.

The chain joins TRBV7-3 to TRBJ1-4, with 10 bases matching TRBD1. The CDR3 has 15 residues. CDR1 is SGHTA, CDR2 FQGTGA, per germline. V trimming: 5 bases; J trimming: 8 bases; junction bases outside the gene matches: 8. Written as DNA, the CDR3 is TGTGCCAGCAGCCTCGGACAGGGGGAAGGGGAAAAACTGTTTTTT. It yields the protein CASSLGQGEGEKLFF.

CDR3 coding DNA: TGCAGTGCACGGACAGGGGAGTTTCGAGAGCAGTACGTC. Its protein product is CSARTGEFREQYV. The V gene is TRBV20-1, the J gene TRBJ2-7, with 9 bases fitting TRBD1. The CDR3 extends over 13 amino acids. Per the germline V gene, CDR1 is DFQATT and CDR2 is SNEGSKA (reference sequence). The J segment lost 7 bases and the V segment lost 6 bases, leaving 10 bases of the junction unmatched.

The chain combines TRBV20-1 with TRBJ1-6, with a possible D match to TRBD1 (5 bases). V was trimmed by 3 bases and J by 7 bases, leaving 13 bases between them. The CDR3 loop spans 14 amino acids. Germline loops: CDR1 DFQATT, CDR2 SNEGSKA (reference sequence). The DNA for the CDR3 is TGCAGTGCTAGTGTTCAGGGATGGAATTCACCCCTCCACTTT. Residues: CSASVQGWNSPLHF.

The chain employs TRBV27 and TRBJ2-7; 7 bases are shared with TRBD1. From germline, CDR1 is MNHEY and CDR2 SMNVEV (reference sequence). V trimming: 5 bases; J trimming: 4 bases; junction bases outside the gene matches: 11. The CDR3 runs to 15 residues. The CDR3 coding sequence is TGTGCCAGCAGTGACAGCCTGGGACAGTTATACGAGCAGTACTTC. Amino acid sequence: CASSDSLGQLYEQYF.

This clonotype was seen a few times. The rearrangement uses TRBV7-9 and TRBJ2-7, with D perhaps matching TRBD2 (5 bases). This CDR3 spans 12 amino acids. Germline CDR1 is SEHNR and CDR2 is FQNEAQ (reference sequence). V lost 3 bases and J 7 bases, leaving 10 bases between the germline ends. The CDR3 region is CASSFSSGEQYF. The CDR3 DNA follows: TGTGCCAGCAGCTTCTCTTCGGGGGAGCAGTACTTC.

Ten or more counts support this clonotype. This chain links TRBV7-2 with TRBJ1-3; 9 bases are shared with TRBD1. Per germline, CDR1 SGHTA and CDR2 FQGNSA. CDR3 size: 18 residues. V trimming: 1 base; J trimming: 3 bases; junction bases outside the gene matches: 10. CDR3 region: CASSLGIYRGRVGNTIYF. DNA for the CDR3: TGTGCCAGCAGCTTAGGAATTTACAGGGGGCGGGTTGGAAACACCATATATTTT. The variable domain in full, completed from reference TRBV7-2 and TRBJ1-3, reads GAGVSQSPSNKVTEKGKDVELRCDPISGHTALYWYRQSLGQGLEFLIYFQGNSAPDKSGLPSDRFSAERTGGSVSTLTIQRTQQEDSAVYLCASSLGIYRGRVGNTIYFGEGSWLTVV.

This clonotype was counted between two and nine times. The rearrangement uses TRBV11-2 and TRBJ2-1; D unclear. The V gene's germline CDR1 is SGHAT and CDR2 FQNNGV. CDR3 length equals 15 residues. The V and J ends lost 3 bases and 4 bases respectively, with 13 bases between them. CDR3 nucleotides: TGTGCCAGCAGCTTTCGTCTGGCGGATTACAATGAGCAGTTCTTC. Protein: CASSFRLADYNEQFF.

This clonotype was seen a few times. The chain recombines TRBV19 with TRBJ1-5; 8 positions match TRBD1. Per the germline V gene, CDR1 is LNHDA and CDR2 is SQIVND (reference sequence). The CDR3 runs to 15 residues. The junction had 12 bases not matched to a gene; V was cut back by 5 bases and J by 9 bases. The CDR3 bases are TGTGCCAGTAGTCCGACAGGGGAAATCCATCGGCCCCAGCATTTT. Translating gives CASSPTGEIHRPQHF.